This T cell receptor beta chain stems from a study of beta chain features in type 1 diabetes. Overall study context: Cell yields, gender and age were comparable in patients and healthy donors.

Trimming stripped 3 bases from V and 1 base from J, with 9 bases between. CDR3 size: 14 residues. The germline CDR1 and CDR2 sequences are ENHRY and SYGVKD. The investigators reverse transcribed all of the isolated RNA, so they sequenced expressed TCRB transcripts. Here immunoSEQ multiplex PCR was the method, and the copy in TCRdb shows in-frame clones only, minus some. Among hundreds of thousands of clones listed, roughly 13% were seen once. This clone was detected a few times. Its antigen is not known. Overall study findings and caveats: Possibly, sequencing cDNA over-represented cells that had high TCR expression levels. Shorter TCRB CDR3s, moderately but significantly so, marked every one of the four CD4+ subsets in Type 1 diabetes patients.

V usage is TRBV10-3 and J usage is TRBJ1-1; D gene ambiguous. The TCR was taken from a man younger than 35 with type 1 diabetes. The sequencing input was naive CD4+ T cells from blood. Here the CDR3 DNA reads TGTGCCATCAGTGACCGGGAGGGGAACACTGAAGCTTTCTTT. This translates into CAISDREGNTEAFF.